This T cell receptor (beta chain) was profiled in a study of T cells in Graves' hyperthyroidism and ophthalmopathy. RNA transcripts yielded amplified TCR beta CDR3 regions. HTBI primers were used for first-round RT-PCR of the TCR CDR3. TCRdb recomputed calls from the multiplex PCR reads with MiXCR, one row per CDR3 protein. This sample carries about 180,000 distinct CDR3 sequences, roughly 10% of them seen once, and the ten largest clones take less than 25%. There are many counts of this clonotype. Clinical symptoms, serum thyroxine, TRAb, thyroid ultrasound and orbital computed tomography informed diagnoses. Germline CDR1 and CDR2: DFQATT and SNEGSKA (reference sequence). Trimming took 0 bases from V and 3 from J, leaving 15 bases between them. The CDR3 is made up of 15 amino acids.

The chain recombines TRBV20-1 with TRBJ2-7; TRBD1 might be the D (6 bases). The receptor's source is a woman aged 18-35 years with Graves' hyperthyroidism that later progressed to Graves' ophthalmopathy. Sequenced: blood. For the CDR3, the DNA is TGCAGTGCTAGAGAGACTACACAGGGTATCTACGAGCAGTACTTC. It codes for CSARETTQGIYEQYF.